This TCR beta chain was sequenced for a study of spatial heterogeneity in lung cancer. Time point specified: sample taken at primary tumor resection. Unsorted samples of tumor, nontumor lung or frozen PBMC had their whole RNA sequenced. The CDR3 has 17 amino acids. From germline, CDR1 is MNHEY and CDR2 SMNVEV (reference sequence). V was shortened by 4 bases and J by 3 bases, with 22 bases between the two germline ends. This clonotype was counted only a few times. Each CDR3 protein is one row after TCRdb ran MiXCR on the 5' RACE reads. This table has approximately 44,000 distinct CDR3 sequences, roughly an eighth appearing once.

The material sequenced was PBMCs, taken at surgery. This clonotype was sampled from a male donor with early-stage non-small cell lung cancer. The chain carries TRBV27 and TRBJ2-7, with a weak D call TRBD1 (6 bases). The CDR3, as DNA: TGTGCCAGCAGTTCCTCGATCCTACCGGGACAATTCTACGAGCAGTACTTC. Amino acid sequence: CASSSSILPGQFYEQYF.